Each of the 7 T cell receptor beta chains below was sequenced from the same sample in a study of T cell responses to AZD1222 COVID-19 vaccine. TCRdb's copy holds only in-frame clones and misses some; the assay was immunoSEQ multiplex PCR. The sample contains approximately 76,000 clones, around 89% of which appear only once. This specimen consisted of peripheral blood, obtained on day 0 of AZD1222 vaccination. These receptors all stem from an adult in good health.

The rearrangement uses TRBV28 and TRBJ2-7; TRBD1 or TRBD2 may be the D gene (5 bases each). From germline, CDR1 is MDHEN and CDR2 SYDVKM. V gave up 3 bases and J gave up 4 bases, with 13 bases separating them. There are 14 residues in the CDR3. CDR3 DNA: TGTGCCAGCAGTTTTAGCCGAGGGGCGTACGAGCAGTACTTC. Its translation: CASSFSRGAYEQYF.

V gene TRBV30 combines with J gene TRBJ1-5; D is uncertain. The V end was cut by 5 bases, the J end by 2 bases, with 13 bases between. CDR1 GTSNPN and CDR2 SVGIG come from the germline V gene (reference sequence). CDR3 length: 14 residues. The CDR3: CAWGSPGGNQPQHF. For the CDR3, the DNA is TGTGCCTGGGGTTCTCCCGGGGGCAATCAGCCCCAGCATTTT.

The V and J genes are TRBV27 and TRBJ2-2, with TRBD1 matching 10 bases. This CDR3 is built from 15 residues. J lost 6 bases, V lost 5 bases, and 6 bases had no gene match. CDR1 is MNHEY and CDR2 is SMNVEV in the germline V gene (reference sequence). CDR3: CASSTDRGRAGELFF. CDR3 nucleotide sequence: TGTGCCAGCAGTACAGACAGGGGGCGTGCCGGGGAGCTGTTTTTT.

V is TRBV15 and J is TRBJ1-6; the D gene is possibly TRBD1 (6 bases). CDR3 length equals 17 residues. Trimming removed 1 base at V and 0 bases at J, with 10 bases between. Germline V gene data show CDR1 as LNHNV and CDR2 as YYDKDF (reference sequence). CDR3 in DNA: TGTGCCACCAGCAGAGGGGACATGAGCTCCTATAATTCACCCCTCCACTTT. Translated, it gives CATSRGDMSSYNSPLHF.

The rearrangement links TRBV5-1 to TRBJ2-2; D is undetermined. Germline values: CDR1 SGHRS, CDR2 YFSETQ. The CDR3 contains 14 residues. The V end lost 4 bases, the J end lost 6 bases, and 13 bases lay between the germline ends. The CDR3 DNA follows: TGCGCCAGCAGCCCCGGCGGTTCGGCCGGGGAGCTGTTTTTT. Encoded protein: CASSPGGSAGELFF.

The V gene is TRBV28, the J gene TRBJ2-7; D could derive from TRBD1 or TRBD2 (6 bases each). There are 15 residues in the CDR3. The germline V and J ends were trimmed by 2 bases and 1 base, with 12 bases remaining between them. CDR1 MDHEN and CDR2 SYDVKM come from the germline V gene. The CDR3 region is CASSLVTGRSYEQYF. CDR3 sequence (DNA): TGTGCCAGCAGTTTAGTAACAGGGAGGTCCTACGAGCAGTACTTC.

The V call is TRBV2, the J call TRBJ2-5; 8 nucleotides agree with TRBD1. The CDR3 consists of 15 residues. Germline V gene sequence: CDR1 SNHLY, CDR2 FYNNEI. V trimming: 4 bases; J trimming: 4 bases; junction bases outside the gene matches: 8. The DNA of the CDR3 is TGTGCCAGCAGTGTGGCAGGGGGCGACTCAGAGACCCAGTACTTC. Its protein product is CASSVAGGDSETQYF.